The T cell receptor (beta chain) under discussion was sequenced for a study of CD8+CD57+ T cells in acquired aplastic anemia. Study-level background: About 3 ug was the average amount of DNA from sorted CD4+ and CD8+ cells. Study observations and caveats: Patients versus controls showed no significant CD8+ Simpson's diversity difference. Roughly 30 CD8+ CDR3 sequences occurred in both the patients and the controls.

TCR beta VDJ and CDR3 profiles were obtained from a genomic DNA template. TCRdb processed the reads anew with MiXCR; each CDR3 protein has one entry. Altogether 180,000 or so distinct CDR3 sequences are present, under 55% being singletons, with the ten largest covering under 1.2%. All patients picked for sequencing had shown, by flow cytometry, an expansion of CD8+CD57+ cells. A word on this clonotype: Its antigen remains unidentified.

In germline, CDR1 is SEHNR, CDR2 FQNEAQ (reference sequence). The CDR3 is 13 amino acids. The V and J ends lost 3 bases and 2 bases respectively, with 7 bases between them. The sequencing input was sorted CD4+, CD8+, or CD8+CD57+ T cells (not recorded which) from PBMCs. The sequence was obtained from a human donor with aplastic anemia. The chain links TRBV7-9 to TRBJ1-1; D remains ambiguous. CDR3 bases: TGTGCCAGCAGCTTGACCGAAAACACTGAAGCTTTCTTT. Encoded protein: CASSLTENTEAFF.